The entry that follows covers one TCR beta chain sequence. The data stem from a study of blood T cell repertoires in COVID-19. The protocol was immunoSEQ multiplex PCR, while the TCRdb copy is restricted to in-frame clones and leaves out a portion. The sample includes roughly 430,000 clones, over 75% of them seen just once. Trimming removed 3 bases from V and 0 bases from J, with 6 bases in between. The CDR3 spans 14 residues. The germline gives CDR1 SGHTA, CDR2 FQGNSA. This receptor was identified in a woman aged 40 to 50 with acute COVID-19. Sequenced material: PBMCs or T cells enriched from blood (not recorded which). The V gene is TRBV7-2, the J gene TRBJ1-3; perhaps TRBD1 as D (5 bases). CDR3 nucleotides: TGTGCCAGCAGCTTGACAGTCTCTGGAAACACCATATATTTT. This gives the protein CASSLTVSGNTIYF.